This T cell receptor beta chain was sequenced during a study of breast tumors, draining lymph nodes, adjacent tissues. Study findings and constraints: Data only fit, rather than demonstrated, lymph node origin of most tumor T cells. Compared with lymph nodes, tumors were less diverse; compared with nontumor tissue, more. Compared with basal-like, luminal-like tumors shared significantly more repertoire with nontumor tissue.

One entry per CDR3 protein results from TCRdb running MiXCR on the multiplex PCR reads. This table holds 200,000 to 300,000 distinct CDR3 sequences, over 25% found once. CDR3 length: 16 residues. Germline V gives CDR1 MNHEY, CDR2 SVGEGT. Deletions cut 10 bases from V and 2 bases from J, with 23 bases between. As for this clonotype: No antigen is known for it.

The lymph nodes were axillary draining lymph nodes from breast cancer patients. This clonotype originated in a female donor with breast cancer. Some clones in this sample may be carry-over from other donors' samples. The J gene is TRBJ1-2, the V gene TRBV6-2 or TRBV6-3; D is ambiguous. Sequencing used axillary lymph node tissue. The CDR3 loop reads CATRQEVGRLNYGYTF. CDR3 bases: TGTGCCACCAGGCAAGAGGTGGGGAGACTAAACTATGGCTACACCTTC.